Listed here is a single T cell receptor (beta chain). Its antigen is currently unknown. The sample comes from a study of cytomegalovirus exposure and HLA in healthy donors. Background on the study: As released early, the data held 65 million to 90 million unique TCRs from HLA-typed donors. When fewer than 500 donors were genotyped, 81% of them were found to fall in the Caucasian-associated ancestry cluster. General study points: A later analysis reportedly found fewer N-insertions in an Asian-associated ancestry cluster than the roughly 670-donor mean. Follow-up analysis later connected one missense variant in DCLRE1C with trimming of TCR beta V- and J-genes.

Primers for the PCR totalled 60 Vbeta and 13 Jbeta. The method was immunoSEQ multiplex PCR; TCRdb's version includes in-frame clones alone and lacks a portion of them. Here the sample spans 130,000 or so clones, approximately 10% being singletons. The specimen sequenced was PBMCs. The clonotype comes from a woman between 40 and 50 years old in good health and CMV-seropositive.

The CDR3 coding sequence is TGTGCCAGTAGAACTATGGGACAGGGCGCCTACAATGAGCAGTTCTTC. This codes for CASRTMGQGAYNEQFF. The genes are TRBV19 and TRBJ2-1; 9 bases fit TRBD1. Germline V CDR1 and CDR2: LNHDA, SQIVND (reference sequence). V lost 6 bases, J lost 2 bases, and 8 bases stayed unmatched. The CDR3 runs to 16 residues.